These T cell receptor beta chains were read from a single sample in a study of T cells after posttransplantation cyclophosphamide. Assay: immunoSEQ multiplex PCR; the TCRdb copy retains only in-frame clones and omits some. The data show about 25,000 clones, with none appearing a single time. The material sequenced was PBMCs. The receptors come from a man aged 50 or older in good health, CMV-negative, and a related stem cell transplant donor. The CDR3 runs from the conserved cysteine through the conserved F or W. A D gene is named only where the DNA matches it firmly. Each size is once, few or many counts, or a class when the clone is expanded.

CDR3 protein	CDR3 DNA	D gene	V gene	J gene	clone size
CASSIGQAFSGNTIYF	TGTGCCAGCAGCATAGGACAGGCGTTCTCTGGAAACACCATATATTTT	TRBD1	TRBV9	TRBJ1-3	many
CASSLTGGHTEAFF	TGTGCCAGCAGTCTCACTGGGGGCCACACTGAAGCTTTCTTT	-	TRBV28	TRBJ1-1	many
CSASGNPMDEQFF	TGCAGCGCTAGCGGGAATCCGATGGATGAGCAGTTCTTC	TRBD2	TRBV29-1	TRBJ2-1	many
CASSSGADTQYF	TGTGCCAGCAGTAGCGGGGCAGATACGCAGTATTTT	TRBD2	TRBV2	TRBJ2-3	many
CASSSTGLVGETQYF	TGTGCCAGCAGCTCCACGGGACTGGTTGGGGAGACCCAGTACTTC	-	TRBV7-3	TRBJ2-5	many
CASSLEAGVKETQYF	TGCGCCAGCAGCTTGGAGGCGGGGGTAAAAGAGACCCAGTACTTC	TRBD2	TRBV5-1	TRBJ2-5	many
CASSRRQGAGQPQHF	TGTGCCAGCAGCCGGCGGCAGGGGGCCGGTCAGCCCCAGCATTTT	TRBD1	TRBV5-6	TRBJ1-5	many
CAWTSGAGSYNEQFF	TGTGCCTGGACTAGCGGGGCCGGCTCCTACAATGAGCAGTTCTTC	TRBD2	TRBV30	TRBJ2-1	many
CASGWRDNTGELFF	TGCGCCAGCGGGTGGAGGGATAACACCGGGGAGCTGTTTTTT	-	TRBV5-1	TRBJ2-2	many
CASRDGAGGPPDTQYF	TGTGCCAGTAGGGACGGGGCGGGGGGGCCCCCAGATACGCAGTATTTT	TRBD2	TRBV19	TRBJ2-3	many
CATKESQYF	TGTGCCACCAAGGAGTCCCAGTACTTC	-	TRBV7-9	TRBJ2-5	many
CASNLAGGTYNEQFF	TGCGCCAGCAACCTAGCGGGGGGCACCTACAATGAGCAGTTCTTC	TRBD2	TRBV5-1	TRBJ2-1	many
CASSGEGRSSYNEQFF	TGTGCCAGCAGTGGGGAGGGGCGGAGCTCCTACAATGAGCAGTTCTTC	TRBD2	TRBV7-3	TRBJ2-1	many
CASSDWTGVYNEQFF	TGTGCCAGCAGTGACTGGACAGGGGTCTACAATGAGCAGTTCTTC	TRBD1	TRBV6-4	TRBJ2-1	many
CSAEQRGAFF	TGCAGTGCAGAACAGAGGGGGGCTTTCTTT	-	TRBV20-1	TRBJ1-1	many
CASTAQAHNEQFF	TGTGCCAGCACCGCCCAGGCCCACAATGAGCAGTTCTTC	-	TRBV7-9	TRBJ2-1	many
CASSKDSRASSYNEQFF	TGTGCCAGCAGCAAAGATTCCAGGGCGAGCTCCTACAATGAGCAGTTCTTC	-	TRBV21-1	TRBJ2-1	many
CASSSSGVGSEQYF	TGTGCCAGCAGCTCGTCCGGGGTAGGCTCCGAGCAGTACTTC	-	TRBV13	TRBJ2-7	many
CASSQGSGRAFTGELFF	TGCGCCAGCAGCCAAGGTAGCGGGAGGGCCTTCACCGGGGAGCTGTTTTTT	TRBD2	TRBV4-1	TRBJ2-2	many
CASVDGTSGAVTQYF	TGTGCCAGCGTCGATGGGACTAGCGGGGCCGTTACGCAGTATTTT	TRBD2	TRBV27	TRBJ2-3	many
CAWSEPGLAAMADTQYF	TGTGCCTGGAGTGAACCCGGACTAGCGGCCATGGCAGATACGCAGTATTTT	TRBD2	TRBV30	TRBJ2-3	many
CASSRSPGANVLTF	TGTGCCAGCAGCCGCAGTCCGGGGGCCAACGTCCTGACTTTC	-	TRBV5-5	TRBJ2-6	many
CASSHLKRGRASYEQYF	TGTGCCAGCAGCCACTTAAAGCGCGGGAGGGCCTCGTACGAGCAGTACTTC	TRBD2	TRBV14	TRBJ2-7	many
CASSTLKGATEAFF	TGTGCCAGCAGCACCTTAAAGGGAGCCACTGAAGCTTTCTTT	-	TRBV7-3	TRBJ1-1	many
CASSSRGAPYEQYF	TGTGCCAGCAGCTCCAGGGGGGCCCCCTACGAGCAGTACTTC	-	TRBV9	TRBJ2-7	many
CASDTSGDNEQFF	TGTGCCAGCGATACTAGCGGGGACAATGAGCAGTTCTTC	TRBD2	TRBV19	TRBJ2-1	many
CASSQGAVKETQYF	TGTGCCAGCAGCCAGGGGGCGGTGAAAGAGACCCAGTACTTC	TRBD1	TRBV2	TRBJ2-5	many
CASSQAGTVQETQYF	TGCGCCAGCAGCCAAGCTGGGACAGTACAAGAGACCCAGTACTTC	TRBD1	TRBV4-1	TRBJ2-5	many
CASSLGRLLPSSTDTQYF	TGTGCCAGCAGCTTGGGACGGCTCCTCCCTAGCAGCACAGATACGCAGTATTTT	-	TRBV5-8	TRBJ2-3	many
CASSFGLAGSTGELFF	TGCGCCAGCAGCTTTGGACTAGCGGGGAGCACCGGGGAGCTGTTTTTT	TRBD2	TRBV5-1	TRBJ2-2	many
CASSLDRGYDEQYF	TGTGCCAGCAGCTTGGACAGGGGGTATGACGAGCAGTACTTC	TRBD1	TRBV7-9	TRBJ2-7	few
CAISESAGAVGTQYF	TGTGCCATCAGTGAGTCGGCAGGAGCGGTTGGGACCCAGTACTTC	-	TRBV10-3	TRBJ2-5	many
CAWRRLAGQETQYF	TGTGCCTGGAGACGACTAGCGGGGCAAGAGACCCAGTACTTC	TRBD2	TRBV30	TRBJ2-5	many
CSVVVTGRPGLASSPQETQYF	TGCAGCGTTGTTGTAACGGGGCGACCGGGACTAGCGTCATCACCCCAAGAGACCCAGTACTTC	TRBD2	TRBV29-1	TRBJ2-5	many
CASSREGRMNTEAFF	TGCGCCAGCAGCCGCGAAGGGAGAATGAACACTGAAGCTTTCTTT	-	TRBV4-1	TRBJ1-1	many
CAISEPGTSGYEQYF	TGTGCCATCAGTGAGCCGGGGACTAGCGGTTACGAGCAGTACTTC	TRBD2	TRBV10-3	TRBJ2-7	many
CASSLGGGAAYEQYF	TGTGCCAGCAGCTTAGGAGGCGGGGCGGCCTACGAGCAGTACTTC	-	TRBV7-2	TRBJ2-7	many
CASRRNREVTEAFF	TGTGCCAGCAGAAGAAACAGGGAAGTCACTGAAGCTTTCTTT	-	TRBV6-5	TRBJ1-1	many
CASSPTLRDNEQFF	TGCGCCAGCAGCCCGACACTGAGAGACAATGAGCAGTTCTTC	-	TRBV4-1	TRBJ2-1	many
CASSKGSGSTHIQYF	TGCGCCAGCAGTAAAGGTAGCGGGAGTACCCACATTCAGTACTTC	TRBD2	TRBV5-1	TRBJ2-4	many
CASSLDPLFEASYNEQFF	TGTGCCAGCAGCTTGGACCCCTTATTCGAGGCGTCTTACAATGAGCAGTTCTTC	-	TRBV5-4	TRBJ2-1	many
CASSYHRNTEAFF	TGTGCCAGCAGCTATCACAGGAACACTGAAGCTTTCTTT	-	TRBV7-2	TRBJ1-1	many
CAARGGGSRDEQYF	TGTGCCGCCCGGGGCGGCGGGAGTAGGGACGAGCAGTACTTC	TRBD2	TRBV6-5	TRBJ2-7	many
CAIRTNSDSGANVLTF	TGTGCCATCAGGACTAACAGCGACTCTGGGGCCAACGTCCTGACTTTC	-	TRBV10-3	TRBJ2-6	many
CASSSVGGPGNEQFF	TGTGCCAGCAGCTCGGTGGGAGGGCCGGGTAATGAGCAGTTCTTC	TRBD2	TRBV7-3	TRBJ2-1	many
CASSLGQVGQPQHF	TGCGCCAGCAGCTTGGGACAGGTGGGCCAGCCCCAGCATTTT	-	TRBV5-1	TRBJ1-5	many